The rows below give T cell receptor beta chains drawn from one sample of a study of CD8 T cells in Susac syndrome. TCRdb re-derived calls from the immunoSEQ multiplex PCR reads in MiXCR, one entry per CDR3 protein. The repertoire holds 200,000 to 300,000 distinct CDR3 sequences, with about 96% as singletons. Sequencing was done on a sample of CD4+ T cells from PBMCs. The source of these receptors is a human donor with Susac syndrome. The CDR3 runs from the conserved cysteine through the conserved F or W. Each record gives: clone size, D gene, V gene, J gene, CDR3 DNA, CDR3 protein. D genes are given only for firm matches. Clone size is stated in some rows and not others, as once, few, many or a class when expanded.

-,TRBD2,TRBV12-3/TRBV12-4,TRBJ2-2,TGTGCCAGCAGTTCGGGACTAGCGAACACCGGGGAGCTGTTTTTT,CASSSGLANTGELFF
-,TRBD2,TRBV29-1,TRBJ2-3,TGCAGCGCCATAGGGCTAGCGGGAGCTCGAAGCACAGATACGCAGTATTTT,CSAIGLAGARSTDTQYF
-,TRBD2,TRBV20-1,TRBJ2-3,TGCAGTGCAGGCCTAGTAGCGGGAGGCCCTGGGGGAGATACGCAGTATTTT,CSAGLVAGGPGGDTQYF
-,-,TRBV5-6,TRBJ2-5,TGTGCCAGCAGCTCCCAGGGACTCGGCCAGGAGACCCAGTACTTC,CASSSQGLGQETQYF
-,-,TRBV29-1,TRBJ2-5,TGCAGCGTCCAGGACTTCCAGATGGAGACCCAGTACTTC,CSVQDFQMETQYF
-,-,TRBV11-3,TRBJ2-1,TGTGCCAGCAGCTTAGATCTCACCAATGAGCAGTTCTTC,CASSLDLTNEQFF
-,-,TRBV6-1,TRBJ2-2,TGTGCCAGCAGTGACCCACGGAACACCGGGGAGCTGTTTTTT,CASSDPRNTGELFF
-,-,TRBV5-1,TRBJ2-1,TGCGCCAGCAGCCCCCGGTTGGGGTACAATGAGCAGTTCTTC,CASSPRLGYNEQFF
-,-,TRBV25-1,TRBJ1-1,TGTGCCAGCAGTGTATACCGGGACACTGAAGCTTTCTTT,CASSVYRDTEAFF
once,TRBD1,TRBV5-8,TRBJ1-3,TGTGCCAGCAGCCGACCCGGGACAGGGGTAGGAAACACCATATATTTT,CASSRPGTGVGNTIYF
-,-,TRBV9,TRBJ2-2,TGTGCCAGCAGCCCTCCCATAGCCCCGAACACCGGGGAGCTGTTTTTT,CASSPPIAPNTGELFF
-,TRBD1,TRBV5-6,TRBJ2-7,TGTGCCAGCAGCTTGGAGCAGGGGGCGCGGATCTACGAGCAGTACTTC,CASSLEQGARIYEQYF
-,TRBD1,TRBV28,TRBJ1-2,TGTGCCAGCAGTTGGGACAGATCTAACTATGGCTACACCTTC,CASSWDRSNYGYTF
-,-,TRBV7-3,TRBJ2-3,TGTGCCAGCAGCCCTCGGTACCCTCCCGATACGCAGTATTTT,CASSPRYPPDTQYF
-,TRBD1,TRBV2,TRBJ2-5,TGTGCCAGCAGACCACAGGGGCTCGGAGTGACCCAGTACTTC,CASRPQGLGVTQYF
-,TRBD1,TRBV20-1,TRBJ1-1,TGCAGTGCTCTAAGGGGGCACACTGAAGCTTTCTTT,CSALRGHTEAFF
once,-,TRBV11-2,TRBJ2-5,TGTGCCAGCAGCCCCCCGGCCGTTCTCGGGACCCAGTACTTC,CASSPPAVLGTQYF
-,-,TRBV12-3/TRBV12-4,TRBJ1-2,TGTGCCAGCAGTCTGAAGGGGTCCTCCGATGGCTACACCTTC,CASSLKGSSDGYTF
-,-,TRBV9,TRBJ2-7,TGTGCCAGCAGCGCAGGGGTCCTCTCATACGAGCAGTACTTC,CASSAGVLSYEQYF
once,TRBD1,TRBV28,TRBJ1-4,TGTGCCAGCAGCCCAGGGGGGTCTAATGAAAAACTGTTTTTT,CASSPGGSNEKLFF
-,TRBD1,TRBV29-1,TRBJ1-1,TGCAGCGCGTTACAGGGGGCGCTTGGTGAAGCTTTCTTT,CSALQGALGEAFF
-,-,TRBV12-3/TRBV12-4,TRBJ2-2,TGTGCCAGCAGTGCCCGGGGCACCGGGGAGCTGTTTTTT,CASSARGTGELFF
-,-,TRBV15,TRBJ1-1,TGTGCCACCAGCCGACCCGGGGGCACTGAAGCTTTCTTT,CATSRPGGTEAFF
-,-,TRBV20-1,TRBJ2-7,TGCAGTGCTAGAGATGGGGGTCGCACCTACGAGCAGTACTTC,CSARDGGRTYEQYF
-,-,TRBV29-1,TRBJ2-2,TGCAGCGTTTATCGGGGAGTAGGATTGTCGACCGGGGAGCTGTTTTTT,CSVYRGVGLSTGELFF
-,TRBD1,TRBV11-1,TRBJ2-1,TGTGCCAGCAGGGGACAGGGCAGGTCCTACAATGAGCAGTTCTTC,CASRGQGRSYNEQFF
-,TRBD2,TRBV11-3,TRBJ2-2,TGTGCCAGCAGTACTCCCGGGACTAGCGGGAGTTGGAACACCGGGGAGCTGTTTTTT,CASSTPGTSGSWNTGELFF
-,-,TRBV5-1,TRBJ2-7,TGCGCCAGCAGCTTGGGGCGGAAACTGTCCGACTCCTACGAGCAGTACTTC,CASSLGRKLSDSYEQYF
-,-,TRBV6-6,TRBJ1-1,TGTGCCAGCAGCCTCTCGGGTGGATGGGGCACTGAAGCTTTCTTT,CASSLSGGWGTEAFF